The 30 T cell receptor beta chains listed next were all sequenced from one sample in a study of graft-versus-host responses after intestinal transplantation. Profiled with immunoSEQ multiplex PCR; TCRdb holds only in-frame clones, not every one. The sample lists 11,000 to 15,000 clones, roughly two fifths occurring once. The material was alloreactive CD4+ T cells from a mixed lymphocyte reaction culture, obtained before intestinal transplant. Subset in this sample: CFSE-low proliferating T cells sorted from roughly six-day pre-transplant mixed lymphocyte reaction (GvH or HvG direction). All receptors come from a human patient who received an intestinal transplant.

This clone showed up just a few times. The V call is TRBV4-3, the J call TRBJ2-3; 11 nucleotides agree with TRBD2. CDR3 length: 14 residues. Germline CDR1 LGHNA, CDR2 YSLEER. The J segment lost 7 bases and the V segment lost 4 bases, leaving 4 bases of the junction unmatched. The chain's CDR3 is CASSPGLAAHTQYF. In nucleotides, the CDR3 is TGCGCCAGCAGCCCGGGACTAGCGGCTCATACGCAGTATTTT.

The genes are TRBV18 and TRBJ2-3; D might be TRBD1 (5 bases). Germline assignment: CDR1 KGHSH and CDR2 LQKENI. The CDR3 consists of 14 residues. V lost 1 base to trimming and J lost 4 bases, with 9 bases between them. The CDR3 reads CASSPLSGPDTQYF. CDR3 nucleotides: TGTGCCAGCTCACCACTTTCAGGGCCAGATACGCAGTATTTT.

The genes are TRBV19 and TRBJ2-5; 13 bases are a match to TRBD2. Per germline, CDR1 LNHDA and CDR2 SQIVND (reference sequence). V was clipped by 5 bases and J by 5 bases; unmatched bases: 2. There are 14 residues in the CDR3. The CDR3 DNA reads TGTGCCAGTAGTGGGACTAGCGGGGTGGAGACCCAGTACTTC. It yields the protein CASSGTSGVETQYF.

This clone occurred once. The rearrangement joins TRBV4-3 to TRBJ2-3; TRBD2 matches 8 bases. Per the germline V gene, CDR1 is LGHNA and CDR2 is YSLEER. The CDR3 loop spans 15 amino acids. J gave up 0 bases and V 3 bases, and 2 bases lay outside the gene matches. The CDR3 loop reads CASSHTSGSTDTQYF. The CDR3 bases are TGCGCCAGCAGCCACACTAGCGGAAGCACAGATACGCAGTATTTT.

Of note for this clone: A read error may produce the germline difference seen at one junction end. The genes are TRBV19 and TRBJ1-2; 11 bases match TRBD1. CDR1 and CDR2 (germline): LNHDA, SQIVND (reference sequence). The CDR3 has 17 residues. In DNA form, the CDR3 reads TGTACCAGTAGTATCCTCGGACAGGGGGCAAGACACTATGGCTACACCTTC. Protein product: CTSSILGQGARHYGYTF.

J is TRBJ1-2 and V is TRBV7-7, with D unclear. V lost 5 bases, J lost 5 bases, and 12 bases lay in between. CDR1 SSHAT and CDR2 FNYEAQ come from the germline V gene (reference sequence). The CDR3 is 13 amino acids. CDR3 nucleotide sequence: TGTGCCAGCAGCCCCCTCCCACTTTATGGCTACACCTTC. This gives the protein CASSPLPLYGYTF.

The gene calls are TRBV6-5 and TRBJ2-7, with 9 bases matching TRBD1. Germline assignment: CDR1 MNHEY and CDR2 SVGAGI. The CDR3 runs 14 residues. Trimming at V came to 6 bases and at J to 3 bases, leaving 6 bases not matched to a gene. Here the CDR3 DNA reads TGTGCCAGCAGCCGATGGACAGGGGACTACGAGCAGTACTTC. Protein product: CASSRWTGDYEQYF.

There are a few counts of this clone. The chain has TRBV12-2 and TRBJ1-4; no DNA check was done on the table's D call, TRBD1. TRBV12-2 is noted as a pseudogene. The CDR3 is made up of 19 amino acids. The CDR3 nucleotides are TGTGCAAGTCGCAACAAACAATCACAGGGCTCGCCGGCTAATGAAAAACTGTTTTTT. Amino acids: CASRNKQSQGSPANEKLFF.

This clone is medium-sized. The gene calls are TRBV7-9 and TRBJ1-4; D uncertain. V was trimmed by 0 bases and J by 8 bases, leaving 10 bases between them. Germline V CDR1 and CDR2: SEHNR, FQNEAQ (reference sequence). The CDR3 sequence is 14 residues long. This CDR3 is CASSLAIEMEKLFF. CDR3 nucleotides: TGTGCCAGCAGCTTAGCGATAGAAATGGAAAAACTGTTTTTT.

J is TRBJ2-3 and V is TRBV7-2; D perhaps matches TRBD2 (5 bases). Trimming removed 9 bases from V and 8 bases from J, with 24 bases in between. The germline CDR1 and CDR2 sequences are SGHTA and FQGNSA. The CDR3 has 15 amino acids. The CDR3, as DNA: TGTGCCAGTGGAGTTAGCGAGGGTTTGGTCGTTACGCAGTATTTT. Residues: CASGVSEGLVVTQYF.

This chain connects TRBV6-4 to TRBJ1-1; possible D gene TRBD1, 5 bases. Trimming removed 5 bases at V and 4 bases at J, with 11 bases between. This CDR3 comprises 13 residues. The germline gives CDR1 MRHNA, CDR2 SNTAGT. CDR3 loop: CASSKEGVTEAFF. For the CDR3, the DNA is TGTGCCAGCAGTAAAGAAGGGGTCACTGAAGCTTTCTTT.

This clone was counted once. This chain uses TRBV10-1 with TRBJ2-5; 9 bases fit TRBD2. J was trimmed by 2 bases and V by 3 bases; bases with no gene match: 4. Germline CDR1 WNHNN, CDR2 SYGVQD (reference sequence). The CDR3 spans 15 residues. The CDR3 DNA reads TGCGCCAGCAGTGAAGGGCTAGCGGGACAAGAGACCCAGTACTTC. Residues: CASSEGLAGQETQYF.

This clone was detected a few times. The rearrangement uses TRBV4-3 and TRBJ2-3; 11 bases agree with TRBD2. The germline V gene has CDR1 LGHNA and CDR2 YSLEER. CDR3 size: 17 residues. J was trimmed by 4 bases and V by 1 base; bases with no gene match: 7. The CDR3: CASSQAAGLAGADTQYF. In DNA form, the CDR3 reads TGCGCCAGCAGCCAAGCTGCTGGACTAGCGGGCGCAGATACGCAGTATTTT.

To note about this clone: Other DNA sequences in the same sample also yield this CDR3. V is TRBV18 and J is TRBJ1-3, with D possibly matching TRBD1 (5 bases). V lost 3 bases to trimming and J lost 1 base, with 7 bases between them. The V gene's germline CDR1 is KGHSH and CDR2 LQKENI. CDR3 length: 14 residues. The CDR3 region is CASSPGGSGNTIYF. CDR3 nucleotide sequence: TGTGCCAGCTCACCGGGGGGATCTGGAAACACCATATATTTT.

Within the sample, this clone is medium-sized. Written as DNA, the CDR3 is TGTGCCAGCTCACCTCGGACAGGCCCGGAGGACACCATATATTTT. It yields the protein CASSPRTGPEDTIYF. This chain joins TRBV18 and TRBJ1-3; 7 positions match TRBD1. Germline loops: CDR1 KGHSH, CDR2 LQKENI. V shed 3 bases and J 8 bases; nucleotides not matched to a gene: 10. CDR3 length equals 15 residues.

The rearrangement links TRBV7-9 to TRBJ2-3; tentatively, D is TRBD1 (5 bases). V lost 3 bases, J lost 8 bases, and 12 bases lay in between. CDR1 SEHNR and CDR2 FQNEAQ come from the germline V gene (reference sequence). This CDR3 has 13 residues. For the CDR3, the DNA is TGTGCCAGCAGCTTTCAGGGTTTGGCTACGCAGTATTTT. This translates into CASSFQGLATQYF.

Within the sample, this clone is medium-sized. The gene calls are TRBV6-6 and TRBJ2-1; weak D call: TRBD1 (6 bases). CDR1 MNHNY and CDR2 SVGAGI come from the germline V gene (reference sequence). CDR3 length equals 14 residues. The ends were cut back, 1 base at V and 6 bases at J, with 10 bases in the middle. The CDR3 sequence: CASSYFGTPNEQFF. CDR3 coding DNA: TGTGCCAGCAGTTACTTCGGGACACCCAATGAGCAGTTCTTC.

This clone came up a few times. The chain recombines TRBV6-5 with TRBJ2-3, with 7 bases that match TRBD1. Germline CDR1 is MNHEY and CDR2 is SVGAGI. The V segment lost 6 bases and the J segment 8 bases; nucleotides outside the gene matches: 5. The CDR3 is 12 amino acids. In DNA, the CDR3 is TGTGCCAGCAGCCAGGGACAGAGTACGCAGTATTTT. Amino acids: CASSQGQSTQYF.

CDR3 sequence (DNA): TGTGCCAGCAGCTTAGCGGGACAGGGCCTCTATGGCTACACCTTC. It is translated as CASSLAGQGLYGYTF. J is TRBJ1-2 and V is TRBV7-9, with 9 bases that match TRBD1. The CDR3 is made up of 15 amino acids. Losses at the gene ends were 0 bases for V and 4 bases for J; bases not matched to a gene: 3. The germline V gene encodes CDR1 SEHNR and CDR2 FQNEAQ (reference sequence). Full variable domain (missing parts from reference TRBV7-9 and TRBJ1-2): DTGVSQNPRHKITKRGQNVTFRCDPISEHNRLYWYRQTLGQGPEFLTYFQNEAQLEKSRLLSDRFSAERPKGSFSTLEIQRTEQGDSAMYLCASSLAGQGLYGYTFGSGTRLTVV.

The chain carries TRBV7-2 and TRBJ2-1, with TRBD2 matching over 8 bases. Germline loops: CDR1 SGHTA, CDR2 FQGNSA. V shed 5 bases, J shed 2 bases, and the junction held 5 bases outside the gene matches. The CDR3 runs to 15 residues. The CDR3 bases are TGTGCCAGCAGCGTAGGCGGGGGGCCCTACAATGAGCAGTTCTTC. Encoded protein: CASSVGGGPYNEQFF.

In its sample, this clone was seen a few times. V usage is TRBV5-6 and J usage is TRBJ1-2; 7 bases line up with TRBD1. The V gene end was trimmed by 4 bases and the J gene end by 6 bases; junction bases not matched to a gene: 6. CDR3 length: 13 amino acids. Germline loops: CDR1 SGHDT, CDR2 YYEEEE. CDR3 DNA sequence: TGTGCCAGCAGCCCAGACAGGGACCATGGCTACACCTTC. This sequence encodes CASSPDRDHGYTF.

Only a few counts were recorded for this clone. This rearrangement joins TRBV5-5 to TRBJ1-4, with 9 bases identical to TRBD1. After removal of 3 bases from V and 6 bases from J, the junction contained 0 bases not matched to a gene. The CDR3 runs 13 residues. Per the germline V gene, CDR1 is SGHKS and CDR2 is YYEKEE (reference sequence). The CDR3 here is CASSWDRDEKLFF. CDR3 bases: TGTGCCAGCAGCTGGGACAGGGATGAAAAACTGTTTTTT.

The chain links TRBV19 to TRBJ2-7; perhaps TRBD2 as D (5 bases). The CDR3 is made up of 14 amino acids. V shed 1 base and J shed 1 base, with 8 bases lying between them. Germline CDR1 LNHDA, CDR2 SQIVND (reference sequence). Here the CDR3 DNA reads TGTGCCAGTAGTATAGCTCGGGGTTCCTACGAGCAGTACTTC. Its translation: CASSIARGSYEQYF.

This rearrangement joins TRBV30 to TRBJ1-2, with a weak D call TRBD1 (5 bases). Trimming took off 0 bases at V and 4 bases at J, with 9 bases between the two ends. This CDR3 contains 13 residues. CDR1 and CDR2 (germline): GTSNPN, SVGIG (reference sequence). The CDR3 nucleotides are TGTGCCTGGAGTGTTATCGGGGGCTATGGCTACACCTTC. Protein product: CAWSVIGGYGYTF.

CDR3 protein: CAWTGDRLVNEQYF. CDR3 nucleotide sequence: TGTGCCTGGACTGGGGACCGACTAGTCAACGAGCAGTACTTC. J is TRBJ2-7 and V is TRBV30; TRBD2 is a possible D gene (6 bases). Germline lookup yields CDR1 GTSNPN and CDR2 SVGIG (reference sequence). Trimming took 4 bases from V and 5 from J, leaving 18 bases between them. The CDR3 loop spans 14 amino acids.

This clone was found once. This CDR3 is CSVVWRGDTGELFF. The CDR3 DNA reads TGCAGCGTTGTATGGCGGGGCGACACCGGGGAGCTGTTTTTT. V usage is TRBV29-1 and J usage is TRBJ2-2; maybe TRBD2 (6 bases). The germline gives CDR1 SQVTM, CDR2 ANQGSEA. Between the trimmed V and J ends, which lost 4 bases and 3 bases, there was a span of 12 bases. CDR3 size: 14 residues.

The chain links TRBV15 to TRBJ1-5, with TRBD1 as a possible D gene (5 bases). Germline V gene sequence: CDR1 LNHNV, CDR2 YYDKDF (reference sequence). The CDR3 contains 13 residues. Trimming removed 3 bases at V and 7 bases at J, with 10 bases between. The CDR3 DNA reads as TGTGCCACCAGCAGGGACGGGGGACAGCCCCAGCATTTT. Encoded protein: CATSRDGGQPQHF.

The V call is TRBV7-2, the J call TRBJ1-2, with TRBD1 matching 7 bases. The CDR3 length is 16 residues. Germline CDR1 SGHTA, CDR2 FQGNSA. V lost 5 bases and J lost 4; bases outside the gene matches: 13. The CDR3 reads CASSPHRQGMGYGYTF. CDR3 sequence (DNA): TGTGCCAGCAGCCCTCATCGACAGGGAATGGGCTATGGCTACACCTTC. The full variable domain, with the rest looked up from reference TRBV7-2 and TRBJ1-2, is GAGVSQSPSNKVTEKGKDVELRCDPISGHTALYWYRQSLGQGLEFLIYFQGNSAPDKSGLPSDRFSAERTGGSVSTLTIQRTQQEDSAVYLCASSPHRQGMGYGYTFGSGTRLTVV.

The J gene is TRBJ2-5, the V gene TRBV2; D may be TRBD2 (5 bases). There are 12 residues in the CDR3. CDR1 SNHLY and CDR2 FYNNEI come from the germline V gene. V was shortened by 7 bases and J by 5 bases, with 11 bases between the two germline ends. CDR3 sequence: CASIGVVETQYF. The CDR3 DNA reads TGTGCCAGCATCGGGGTTGTGGAGACCCAGTACTTC.

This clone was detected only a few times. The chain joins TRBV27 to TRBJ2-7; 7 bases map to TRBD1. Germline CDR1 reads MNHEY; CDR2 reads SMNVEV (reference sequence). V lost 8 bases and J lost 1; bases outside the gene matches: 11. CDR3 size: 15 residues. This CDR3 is CASADLDRVSYEQYF. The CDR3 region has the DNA TGTGCCAGCGCTGACCTTGACAGGGTTTCCTACGAGCAGTACTTC.